The sample holds one count of the clone carrying this T cell receptor beta chain. TCRdb's table, derived via immunoSEQ multiplex PCR, lists solely in-frame clones and lacks some. The sample records around 60,000 clones, 94% being singletons. The sample belongs to a study of T cell changes during pregnancy in multiple sclerosis. Germline CDR1 SEHNR, CDR2 FQNEAQ (reference sequence). The CDR3 totals 17 residues. The ends were cut back, 0 bases at V and 0 bases at J, with 15 bases in the middle. This sequence originates from a female donor with multiple sclerosis, enrolled in a pregnancy study. Sequences were derived from CD8+ T cells from peripheral blood mononuclear cells, sampled in the third trimester of pregnancy. The V gene is TRBV7-9, the J gene TRBJ2-7; tentative D call: TRBD2 (5 bases). The CDR3 here is CASSLAGLAKSSYEQYF. The DNA of the CDR3 is TGTGCCAGCAGCTTAGCAGGCCTAGCCAAAAGCTCCTACGAGCAGTACTTC.